The rows below give T cell receptor beta chains drawn from one sample of a study of identical twins. From the 5' RACE reads, TCRdb called clonotypes with MiXCR, one entry per CDR3 protein. The sample has around 1.7 million distinct CDR3 sequences, roughly a third seen once. Sample: cord blood. All receptors derive from a newborn girl in good health. CDR3s include the opening cysteine and the closing phenylalanine or tryptophan. D genes are given only for firm matches. The size field is filled for only some rows; it gives once, few, many or a size class.

abundance | j_gene | v_gene | d_gene | CDR3aa | CDR3nt
few | TRBJ2-7 | TRBV3-1 | TRBD2 | CASSQGGLVYEQYF | TGTGCCAGCAGCCAAGGGGGACTAGTCTACGAGCAGTACTTC
few | TRBJ2-1 | TRBV3-1 | TRBD1 | CASSIDRVNEQFF | TGTGCCAGCAGCATAGACAGGGTCAATGAGCAGTTCTTC
. | TRBJ2-5 | TRBV6-7 | . | CASSRLISGTQYF | TGTGCCAGCAGCAGACTCATTTCTGGGACCCAGTACTTC
few | TRBJ1-1 | TRBV10-3 | . | CANGQTNTEAFF | TGTGCCAACGGACAGACGAACACTGAAGCTTTCTTT
once | TRBJ2-4 | TRBV20-1 | . | CSAHQPGNIQYF | TGCAGTGCTCACCAACCAGGAAACATTCAGTACTTC
. | TRBJ2-1 | TRBV20-1 | TRBD2 | CSARDPLAVYNEQFF | TGCAGTGCTAGAGATCCCCTAGCGGTTTACAATGAGCAGTTCTTC
few | TRBJ2-7 | TRBV5-1 | . | CASSGQGNPNSYEQYF | TGCGCCAGCAGCGGTCAGGGGAACCCTAACTCCTACGAGCAGTACTTC
. | TRBJ2-7 | TRBV6-2/TRBV6-3 | TRBD2 | CASSYSIAGGYNEQYF | TGTGCCAGCAGTTACTCGATCGCGGGGGGCTACAATGAGCAGTACTTC
. | TRBJ1-2 | TRBV5-5 | . | CASIDHVYGYTF | TGTGCCAGCATTGACCATGTCTATGGCTACACCTTC
. | TRBJ1-5 | TRBV28 | . | CASVSRNQPQHF | TGTGCCAGTGTGTCACGCAATCAGCCCCAGCATTTT
. | TRBJ2-7 | TRBV4-2 | TRBD2 | CASSQGLAGEENQYF | TGTGCCAGCAGCCAGGGACTAGCGGGAGAAGAGAACCAGTACTTC
. | TRBJ1-1 | TRBV4-1 | TRBD1 | CASSRLTGGLNTEAFF | TGCGCCAGCAGCCGACTTACAGGGGGACTGAACACTGAAGCTTTCTTT
few | TRBJ1-4 | TRBV4-2 | . | CASSHPRGGRGNEKLFF | TGTGCCAGCAGCCACCCCCGAGGAGGGCGGGGTAATGAAAAACTGTTTTTT
. | TRBJ2-7 | TRBV10-2 | . | CASSESSGASYEQYF | TGCGCCAGCAGTGAGTCTAGCGGAGCCTCCTACGAGCAGTACTTC
once | TRBJ2-3 | TRBV28 | . | CASSPGGGTGTSDTQYF | TGTGCCAGCAGTCCCGGAGGAGGGACGGGGACCTCAGATACGCAGTATTTT
. | TRBJ2-2 | TRBV2 | . | CASSGRRGELFF | TGTGCCAGCAGTGGCCGGCGCGGGGAGCTGTTTTTT
few | TRBJ2-7 | TRBV6-6 | . | CASSYRGRDSYEQYF | TGTGCCAGCAGTTACCGCGGCAGGGACTCCTACGAGCAGTACTTC
. | TRBJ2-5 | TRBV20-1 | TRBD2 | CSARVGAGEGETQYF | TGCAGTGCTAGAGTGGGAGCGGGAGAAGGAGAGACCCAGTACTTC
. | TRBJ2-3 | TRBV5-6 | . | CASSLVAGSKVTDTQYF | TGTGCCAGCAGCTTGGTGGCGGGGTCGAAGGTCACAGATACGCAGTATTTT
few | TRBJ2-3 | TRBV6-5 | . | CASTDPFRLAQYF | TGTGCCAGCACCGACCCCTTTAGACTAGCGCAGTATTTT
few | TRBJ1-1 | TRBV7-9 | TRBD1 | CASGRQGTNTEAFF | TGTGCCAGCGGCCGACAGGGGACGAACACTGAAGCTTTCTTT
. | TRBJ2-7 | TRBV10-2 | . | CASSVKAPITYEQYF | TGCGCCAGCAGTGTCAAAGCTCCTATAACCTACGAGCAGTACTTC
. | TRBJ2-1 | TRBV9 | . | CASSGTAFFSYNEQFF | TGTGCCAGCAGCGGGACCGCGTTCTTCTCCTACAATGAGCAGTTCTTC
many | TRBJ2-7 | TRBV18 | . | CASSPSLGPKASYEQYF | TGTGCCAGCTCACCTTCCCTTGGGCCAAAGGCCTCCTACGAGCAGTACTTC
few | TRBJ2-7 | TRBV5-6 | . | CASGPRFEQYF | TGTGCCAGCGGCCCTCGGTTCGAGCAGTACTTC
once | TRBJ1-1 | TRBV27 | . | CASSPGGPREAFF | TGTGCCAGCAGTCCGGGCGGGCCGCGGGAAGCTTTCTTT
. | TRBJ2-7 | TRBV5-6 | . | CASSLITGEYEQYF | TGTGCCAGCAGCTTAATAACGGGAGAATACGAGCAGTACTTC
. | TRBJ2-5 | TRBV20-1 | . | CSARDAGQPQETQYF | TGCAGTGCTAGAGATGCGGGACAGCCCCAAGAGACCCAGTACTTC
few | TRBJ2-5 | TRBV5-1 | . | CASSLISGPQETQYF | TGCGCCAGCAGCTTGATTTCTGGGCCACAAGAGACCCAGTACTTC
. | TRBJ1-1 | TRBV9 | . | CAGSGSPRDTEAFF | TGTGCCGGCAGCGGGTCCCCAAGGGACACTGAAGCTTTCTTT
. | TRBJ2-2 | TRBV30 | TRBD1 | CAWSGTGTGGELFF | TGTGCCTGGAGTGGAACCGGGACAGGGGGGGAGCTGTTTTTT
. | TRBJ2-7 | TRBV20-1 | TRBD2 | CSARRLALLYEQYF | TGCAGTGCTAGGCGACTAGCGCTCCTCTACGAGCAGTACTTC
. | TRBJ1-2 | TRBV20-1 | . | CSASGLSYGYTF | TGCAGTGCTTCGGGACTATCCTATGGCTACACCTTC
many | TRBJ2-7 | TRBV4-1 | TRBD2 | CASSRGLAGSYEQYF | TGTGCCAGCAGTCGCGGACTAGCGGGGTCCTACGAGCAGTACTTC
. | TRBJ1-1 | TRBV19 | . | CASSIARSLNTEAFF | TGTGCCAGTAGTATAGCTCGTTCGCTGAACACTGAAGCTTTCTTT
. | TRBJ2-1 | TRBV20-1 | TRBD2 | CSARLLAGEARWSYNEQFF | TGCAGTGCCCGCTTACTAGCGGGGGAGGCCCGTTGGTCCTACAATGAGCAGTTCTTC
. | TRBJ1-1 | TRBV20-1 | . | CTPDTRTEAFF | TGCACCCCAGATACGCGGACTGAAGCTTTCTTT
few | TRBJ2-5 | TRBV7-2 | TRBD1 | CASSSSGTGAETQYF | TGTGCCAGCAGCTCCTCTGGGACAGGGGCAGAGACCCAGTACTTC
. | TRBJ2-1 | TRBV7-2 | TRBD2 | CASSPERGLYEQFF | TGTGCCAGCAGTCCTGAGCGGGGGCTCTATGAGCAGTTCTTC
. | TRBJ2-3 | TRBV5-1 | . | CASTIGTPYSTDTQYF | TGCGCCAGCACCATTGGGACACCATACAGCACAGATACGCAGTATTTT
. | TRBJ2-7 | TRBV6-1 | TRBD1 | CASSGRTGGSYEQYF | TGTGCCAGCAGTGGTCGGACAGGGGGCTCCTACGAGCAGTACTTC
. | TRBJ1-1 | TRBV10-3 | . | CAISAKDMNTEAFF | TGTGCCATCAGTGCGAAGGACATGAACACTGAAGCTTTCTTT
. | TRBJ1-1 | TRBV5-1 | . | CASSPSHDGGVNTESFF | TGCGCCAGCAGCCCATCGCACGATGGGGGTGTGAACACTGAATCTTTCTTT
. | TRBJ2-5 | TRBV5-1 | . | CASSRTGIGQETQYF | TGCGCCAGCAGCCGGACTGGAATTGGGCAAGAGACCCAGTACTTC
few | TRBJ1-2 | TRBV9 | . | CASSFRPVLGYGYTF | TGTGCCAGCAGCTTTCGACCGGTTTTGGGGTATGGCTACACCTTC
few | TRBJ1-6 | TRBV28 | . | CASTGGRSYNSPLHF | TGTGCCAGCACCGGGGGGCGCTCCTATAATTCACCCCTCCACTTT
. | TRBJ2-1 | TRBV4-1 | . | CASSQLGGSNNEQFF | TGCGCCAGCAGCCAACTAGGAGGGAGCAACAATGAGCAGTTCTTC
. | TRBJ2-3 | TRBV20-1 | TRBD2 | CSANQREGPTDTQYF | TGCAGTGCCAATCAGCGGGAGGGCCCCACAGATACGCAGTATTTT
few | TRBJ1-2 | TRBV6-6 | . | CASSYSLWQESYGYTF | TGTGCCAGCAGTTACTCGTTATGGCAGGAGAGCTATGGCTACACCTTC
. | TRBJ1-2 | TRBV21-1 | . | CASMEGEGGYTF | TGTGCCAGCATGGAGGGTGAGGGTGGCTACACCTTC
. | TRBJ1-2 | TRBV20-1 | TRBD1 | CSARGQGINYGYTF | TGCAGTGCTAGGGGACAGGGGATTAACTATGGCTACACCTTC
. | TRBJ1-2 | TRBV10-3 | . | CAISESLSANYGYTF | TGTGCCATCAGTGAGTCGTTGTCGGCTAACTATGGCTACACCTTC
. | TRBJ2-1 | TRBV4-1 | TRBD2 | CASTSGGRSSYNEQFF | TGCGCCAGCACAAGCGGGGGCCGGAGCTCCTACAATGAGCAGTTCTTC
many | TRBJ2-5 | TRBV6-6 | TRBD2 | CASRTPGLEETQYF | TGTGCCAGCAGGACCCCGGGACTAGAAGAGACCCAGTACTTC
few | TRBJ2-3 | TRBV20-1 | . | CSAPLWLHTDTQYF | TGCAGTGCCCCTCTTTGGCTCCACACAGATACGCAGTATTTT
. | TRBJ2-7 | TRBV3-1 | TRBD2 | CASSRTSGSYERYF | TGTGCCAGCAGCCGGACTAGCGGGAGCTACGAGCGGTACTTC
many | TRBJ1-1 | TRBV7-9 | . | CASSLGGETEAFF | TGTGCCAGCAGCTTAGGAGGGGAAACTGAAGCTTTCTTT